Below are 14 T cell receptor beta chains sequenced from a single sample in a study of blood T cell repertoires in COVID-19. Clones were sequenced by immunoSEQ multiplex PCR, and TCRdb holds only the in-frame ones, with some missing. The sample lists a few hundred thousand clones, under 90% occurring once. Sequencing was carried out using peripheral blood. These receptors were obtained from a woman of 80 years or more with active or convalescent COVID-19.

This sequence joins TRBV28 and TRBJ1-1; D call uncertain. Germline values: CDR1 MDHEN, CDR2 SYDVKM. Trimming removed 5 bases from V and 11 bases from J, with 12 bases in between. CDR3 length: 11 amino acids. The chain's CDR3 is CASSEKREAFF. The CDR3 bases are TGTGCCAGCAGTGAAAAAAGGGAGGCTTTCTTT.

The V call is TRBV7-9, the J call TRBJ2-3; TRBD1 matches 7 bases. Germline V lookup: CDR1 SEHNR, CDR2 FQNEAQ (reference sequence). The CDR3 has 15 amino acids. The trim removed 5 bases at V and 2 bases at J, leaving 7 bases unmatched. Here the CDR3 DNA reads TGTGCCAGCAGCCCGACAGGGAAGGCCACAGATACGCAGTATTTT. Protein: CASSPTGKATDTQYF. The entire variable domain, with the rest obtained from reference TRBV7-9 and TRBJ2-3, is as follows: DTGVSQNPRHKITKRGQNVTFRCDPISEHNRLYWYRQTLGQGPEFLTYFQNEAQLEKSRLLSDRFSAERPKGSFSTLEIQRTEQGDSAMYLCASSPTGKATDTQYFGPGTRLTVL.

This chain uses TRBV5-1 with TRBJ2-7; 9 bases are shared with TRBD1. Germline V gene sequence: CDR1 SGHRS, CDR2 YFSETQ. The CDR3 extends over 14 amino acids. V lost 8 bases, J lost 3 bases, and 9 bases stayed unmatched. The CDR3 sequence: CASNRGQGVYEQYF. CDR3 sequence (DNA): TGCGCCAGTAATCGGGGACAGGGTGTCTACGAGCAGTACTTC.

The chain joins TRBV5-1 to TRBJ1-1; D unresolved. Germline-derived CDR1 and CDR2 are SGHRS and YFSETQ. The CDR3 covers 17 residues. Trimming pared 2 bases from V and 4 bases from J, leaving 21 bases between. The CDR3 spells CASSFRVEAKALTEAFF. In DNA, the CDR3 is TGCGCCAGCAGCTTCCGTGTGGAGGCAAAGGCCCTCACTGAAGCTTTCTTT.

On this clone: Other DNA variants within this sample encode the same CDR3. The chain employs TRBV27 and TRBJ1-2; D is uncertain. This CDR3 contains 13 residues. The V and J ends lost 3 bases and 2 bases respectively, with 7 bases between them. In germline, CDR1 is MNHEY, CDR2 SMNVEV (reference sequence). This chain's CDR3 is CASSFRGNYGYTF. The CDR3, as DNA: TGTGCCAGCAGTTTCAGAGGCAACTATGGCTACACCTTC.

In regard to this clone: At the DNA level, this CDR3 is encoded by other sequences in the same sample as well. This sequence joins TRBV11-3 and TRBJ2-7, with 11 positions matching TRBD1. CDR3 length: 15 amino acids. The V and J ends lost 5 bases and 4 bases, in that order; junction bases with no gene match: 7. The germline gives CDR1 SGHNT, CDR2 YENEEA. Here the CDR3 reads CASSLGQGASYEQYF. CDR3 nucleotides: TGTGCCAGCAGCCTCGGACAGGGGGCTTCTTACGAGCAGTACTTC.

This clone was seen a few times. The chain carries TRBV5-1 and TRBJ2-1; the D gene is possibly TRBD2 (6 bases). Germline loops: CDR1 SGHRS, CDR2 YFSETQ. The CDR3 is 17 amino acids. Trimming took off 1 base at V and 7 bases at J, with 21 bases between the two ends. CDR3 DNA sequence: TGCGCCAGCAGCTTGTTCGGGATCTCGGGCGGGGTAAATGAGCAGTTCTTC. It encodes CASSLFGISGGVNEQFF. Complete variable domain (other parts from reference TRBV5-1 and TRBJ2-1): KAGVTQTPRYLIKTRGQQVTLSCSPISGHRSVSWYQQTPGQGLQFLFEYFSETQRNKGNFPGRFSGRQFSNSRSEMNVSTLELGDSALYLCASSLFGISGGVNEQFFGPGTRLTVL.

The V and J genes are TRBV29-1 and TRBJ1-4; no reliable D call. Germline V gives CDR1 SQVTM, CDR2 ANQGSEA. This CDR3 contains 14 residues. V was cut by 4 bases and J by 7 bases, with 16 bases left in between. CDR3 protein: CSVGNGQNLEKLFF. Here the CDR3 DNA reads TGCAGCGTTGGGAATGGGCAGAATCTTGAAAAACTGTTTTTT.

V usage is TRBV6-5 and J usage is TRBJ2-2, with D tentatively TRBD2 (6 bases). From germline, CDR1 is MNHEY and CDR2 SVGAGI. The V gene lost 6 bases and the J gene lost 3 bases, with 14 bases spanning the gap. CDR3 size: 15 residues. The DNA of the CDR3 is TGTGCCAGCAGCGCCGGGACTTCCTACACCGGGGAGCTGTTTTTT. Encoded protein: CASSAGTSYTGELFF.

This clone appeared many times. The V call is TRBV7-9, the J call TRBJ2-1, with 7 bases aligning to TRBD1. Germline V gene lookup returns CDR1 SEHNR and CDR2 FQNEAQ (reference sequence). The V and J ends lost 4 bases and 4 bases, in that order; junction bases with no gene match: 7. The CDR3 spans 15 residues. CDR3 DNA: TGTGCCAGCAGCTGGGACAGATCCTATTACAATGAGCAGTTCTTC. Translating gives CASSWDRSYYNEQFF. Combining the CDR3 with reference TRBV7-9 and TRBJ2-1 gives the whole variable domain DTGVSQNPRHKITKRGQNVTFRCDPISEHNRLYWYRQTLGQGPEFLTYFQNEAQLEKSRLLSDRFSAERPKGSFSTLEIQRTEQGDSAMYLCASSWDRSYYNEQFFGPGTRLTVL.

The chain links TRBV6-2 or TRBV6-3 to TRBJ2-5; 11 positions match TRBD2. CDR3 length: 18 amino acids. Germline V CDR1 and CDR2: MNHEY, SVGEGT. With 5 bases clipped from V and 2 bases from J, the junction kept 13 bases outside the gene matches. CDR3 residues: CASSQGPRLAGIQETQYF. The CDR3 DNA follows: TGTGCCAGCAGTCAAGGACCCCGACTAGCGGGGATACAAGAGACCCAGTACTTC.

CDR3 amino acids: CASSGGIDYGYTF. The CDR3 DNA reads TGTGCCAGCAGCGGGGGCATCGACTATGGCTACACCTTC. V is TRBV7-2 and J is TRBJ1-2; D might be TRBD1 (6 bases). The V gene lost 5 bases and the J gene lost 3 bases, with 10 bases spanning the gap. Germline V CDR1 and CDR2: SGHTA, FQGNSA. The CDR3 spans 13 residues.

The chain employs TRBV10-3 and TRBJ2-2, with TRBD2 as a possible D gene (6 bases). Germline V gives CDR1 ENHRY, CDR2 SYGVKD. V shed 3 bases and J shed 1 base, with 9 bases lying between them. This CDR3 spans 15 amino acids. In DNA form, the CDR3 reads TGTGCCATCAGTGAACCCGGGAGGAACACCGGGGAGCTGTTTTTT. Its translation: CAISEPGRNTGELFF.

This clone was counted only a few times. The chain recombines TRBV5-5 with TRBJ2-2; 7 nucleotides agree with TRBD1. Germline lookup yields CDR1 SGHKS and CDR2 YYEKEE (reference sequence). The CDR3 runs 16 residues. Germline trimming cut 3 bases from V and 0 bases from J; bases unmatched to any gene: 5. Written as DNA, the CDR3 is TGTGCCAGCAGCTCCTCCGGGACAGCGAACACCGGGGAGCTGTTTTTT. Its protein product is CASSSSGTANTGELFF.